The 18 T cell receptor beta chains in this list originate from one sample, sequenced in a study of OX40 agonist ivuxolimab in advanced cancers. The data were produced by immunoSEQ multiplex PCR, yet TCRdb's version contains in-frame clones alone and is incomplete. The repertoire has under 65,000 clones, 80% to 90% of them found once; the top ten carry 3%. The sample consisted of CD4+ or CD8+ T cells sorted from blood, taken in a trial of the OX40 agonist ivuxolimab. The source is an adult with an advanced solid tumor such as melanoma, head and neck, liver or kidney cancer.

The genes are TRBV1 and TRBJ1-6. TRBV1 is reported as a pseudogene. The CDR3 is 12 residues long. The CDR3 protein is CTSSHDGSPLHF. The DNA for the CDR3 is TGCACCAGCAGCCACGACGGTTCACCCCTCCACTTT.

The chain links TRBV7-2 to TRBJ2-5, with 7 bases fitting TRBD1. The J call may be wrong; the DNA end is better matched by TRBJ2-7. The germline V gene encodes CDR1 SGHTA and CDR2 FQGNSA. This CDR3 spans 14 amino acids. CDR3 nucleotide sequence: TGTGCCAGCAGCAAAGGACAGGAGACCTACGAGCAGTACTTC. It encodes CASSKGQETYEQYF.

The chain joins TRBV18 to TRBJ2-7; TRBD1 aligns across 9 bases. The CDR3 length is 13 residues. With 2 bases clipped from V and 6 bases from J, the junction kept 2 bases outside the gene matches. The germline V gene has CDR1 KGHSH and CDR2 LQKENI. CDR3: CASSPRTGAEQYF. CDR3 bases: TGTGCCAGCTCACCAAGGACAGGGGCCGAGCAGTACTTC. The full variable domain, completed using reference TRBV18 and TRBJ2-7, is NAGVMQNPRHLVRRRGQEARLRCSPMKGHSHVYWYRQLPEEGLKFMVYLQKENIIDESGMPKERFSAEFPKEGPSILRIQQVVRGDSAAYFCASSPRTGAEQYFGPGTRLTVT.

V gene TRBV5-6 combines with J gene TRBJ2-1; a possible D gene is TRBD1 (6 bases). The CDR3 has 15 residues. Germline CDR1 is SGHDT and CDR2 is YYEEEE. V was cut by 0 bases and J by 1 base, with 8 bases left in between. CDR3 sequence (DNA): TGTGCCAGCAGCTTGGGACAGGCATCCTACAATGAGCAGTTCTTC. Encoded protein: CASSLGQASYNEQFF. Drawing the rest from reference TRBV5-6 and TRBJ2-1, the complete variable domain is DAGVTQSPTHLIKTRGQQVTLRCSPKSGHDTVSWYQQALGQGPQFIFQYYEEEERQRGNFPDRFSGHQFPNYSSELNVNALLLGDSALYLCASSLGQASYNEQFFGPGTRLTVL.

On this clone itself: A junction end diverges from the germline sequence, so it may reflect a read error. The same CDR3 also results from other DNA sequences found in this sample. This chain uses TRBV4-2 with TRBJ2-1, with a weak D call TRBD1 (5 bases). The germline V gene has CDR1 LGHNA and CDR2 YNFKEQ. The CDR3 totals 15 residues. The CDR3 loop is CASSQLGPADNEQFF. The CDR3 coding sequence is TGTGCCAGCAGCCAATTAGGACCCGCGGACAATGAGCAATTCTTC.

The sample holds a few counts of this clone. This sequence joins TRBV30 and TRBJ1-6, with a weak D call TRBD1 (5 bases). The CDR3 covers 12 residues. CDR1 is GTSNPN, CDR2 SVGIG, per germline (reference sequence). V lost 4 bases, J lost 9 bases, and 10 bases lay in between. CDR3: CAWMRDGSPLHF. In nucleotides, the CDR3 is TGTGCCTGGATGCGGGACGGTTCACCCCTCCACTTT. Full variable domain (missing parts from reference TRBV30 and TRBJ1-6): SQTIHQWPATLVQPVGSPLSLECTVEGTSNPNLYWYRQAAGRGLQLLFYSVGIGQISSEVPQNLSASRPQDRQFILSSKKLLLSDSGFYLCAWMRDGSPLHFGNGTRLTVT.

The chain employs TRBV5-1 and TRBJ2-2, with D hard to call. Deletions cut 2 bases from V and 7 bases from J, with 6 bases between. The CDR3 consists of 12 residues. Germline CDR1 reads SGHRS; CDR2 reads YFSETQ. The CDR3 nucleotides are TGCGCCAGCAGCTTTAGAGGCGGGGAGCTGTTTTTT. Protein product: CASSFRGGELFF.

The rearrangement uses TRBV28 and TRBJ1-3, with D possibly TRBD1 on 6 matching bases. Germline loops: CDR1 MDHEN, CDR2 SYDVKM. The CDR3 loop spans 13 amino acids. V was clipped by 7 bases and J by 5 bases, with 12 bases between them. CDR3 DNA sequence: TGTGCCAGCATCCCCGGGACAAGAAACACCATATATTTT. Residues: CASIPGTRNTIYF. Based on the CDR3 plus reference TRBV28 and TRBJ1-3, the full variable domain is DVKVTQSSRYLVKRTGEKVFLECVQDMDHENMFWYRQDPGLGLRLIYFSYDVKMKEKGDIPEGYSVSREKKERFSLILESASTNQTSMYLCASIPGTRNTIYFGEGSWLTVV.

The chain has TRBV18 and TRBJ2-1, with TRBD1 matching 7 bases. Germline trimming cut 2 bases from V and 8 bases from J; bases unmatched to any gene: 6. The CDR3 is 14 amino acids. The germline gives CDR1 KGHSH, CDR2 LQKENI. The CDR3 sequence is CASSPGTDRHEQFF. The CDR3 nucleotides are TGTGCCAGCTCACCAGGGACGGACAGGCATGAGCAGTTCTTC.

CDR3 bases: TGTGCCAGCAGCTCTACTTCTTGGACAAAAAGGTCCTACGAGCAGTACTTC. Its translation is CASSSTSWTKRSYEQYF. This sequence joins TRBV7-2 and TRBJ2-7; D is possibly TRBD1 (5 bases). Per the germline V gene, CDR1 is SGHTA and CDR2 is FQGNSA. V was pared by 4 bases and J by 1 base, with 20 bases between. CDR3 length: 17 amino acids.

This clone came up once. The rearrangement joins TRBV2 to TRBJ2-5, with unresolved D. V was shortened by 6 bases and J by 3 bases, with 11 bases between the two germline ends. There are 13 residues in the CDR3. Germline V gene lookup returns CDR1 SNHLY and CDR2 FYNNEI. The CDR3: CASRYDTEETQYF. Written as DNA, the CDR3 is TGTGCCAGCAGGTACGACACCGAAGAGACCCAGTACTTC.

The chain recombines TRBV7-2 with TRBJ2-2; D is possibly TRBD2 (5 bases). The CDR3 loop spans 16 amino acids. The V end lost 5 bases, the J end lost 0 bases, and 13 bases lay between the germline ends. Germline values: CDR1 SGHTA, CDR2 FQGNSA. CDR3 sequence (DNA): TGTGCCAGCAGCCCCGCCGCCGGGGCGAACACCGGGGAGCTGTTTTTT. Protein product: CASSPAAGANTGELFF.

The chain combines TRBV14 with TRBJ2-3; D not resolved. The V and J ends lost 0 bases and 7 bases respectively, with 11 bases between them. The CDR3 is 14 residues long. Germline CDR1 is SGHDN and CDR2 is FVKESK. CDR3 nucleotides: TGTGCCAGCAGCCAAGATGGCGTGTTGAATACGCAGTATTTT. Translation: CASSQDGVLNTQYF.

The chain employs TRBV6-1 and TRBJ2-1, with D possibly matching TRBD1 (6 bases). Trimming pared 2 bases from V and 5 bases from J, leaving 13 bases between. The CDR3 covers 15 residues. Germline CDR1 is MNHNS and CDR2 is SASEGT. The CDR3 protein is CASSESPRTDNEQFF. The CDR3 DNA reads TGTGCCAGCAGTGAATCCCCCCGGACAGACAATGAGCAGTTCTTC.

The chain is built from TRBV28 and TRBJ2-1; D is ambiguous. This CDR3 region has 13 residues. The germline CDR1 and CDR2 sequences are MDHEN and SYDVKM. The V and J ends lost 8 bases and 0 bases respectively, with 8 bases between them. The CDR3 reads CASERSSYNEQFF. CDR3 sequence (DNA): TGTGCCAGCGAAAGGAGCTCCTACAATGAGCAGTTCTTC. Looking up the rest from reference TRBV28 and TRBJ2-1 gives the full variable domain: DVKVTQSSRYLVKRTGEKVFLECVQDMDHENMFWYRQDPGLGLRLIYFSYDVKMKEKGDIPEGYSVSREKKERFSLILESASTNQTSMYLCASERSSYNEQFFGPGTRLTVL.

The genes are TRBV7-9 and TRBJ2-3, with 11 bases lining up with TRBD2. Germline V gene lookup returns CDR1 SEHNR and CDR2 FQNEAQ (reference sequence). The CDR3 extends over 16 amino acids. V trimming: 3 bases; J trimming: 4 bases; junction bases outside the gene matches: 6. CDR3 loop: CASSFLAGGGADTQYF. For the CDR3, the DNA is TGTGCCAGCAGCTTCCTAGCGGGAGGTGGGGCAGATACGCAGTATTTT.

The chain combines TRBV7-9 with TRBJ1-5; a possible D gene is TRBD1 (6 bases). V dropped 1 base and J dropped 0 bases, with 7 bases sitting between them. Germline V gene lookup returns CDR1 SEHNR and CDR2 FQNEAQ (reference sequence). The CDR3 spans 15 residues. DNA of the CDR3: TGTGCCAGCAGCTTAGAGGGACATAGCAATCAGCCCCAGCATTTT. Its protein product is CASSLEGHSNQPQHF.

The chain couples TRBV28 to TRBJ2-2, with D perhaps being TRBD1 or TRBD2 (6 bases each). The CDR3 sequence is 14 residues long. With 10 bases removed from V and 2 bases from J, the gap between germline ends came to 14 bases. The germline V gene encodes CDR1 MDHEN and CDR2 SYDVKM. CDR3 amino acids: CAIKGGANTGELFF. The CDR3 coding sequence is TGTGCCATCAAGGGGGGCGCTAACACCGGGGAGCTGTTTTTT.